The TCR beta chain described here comes from a study of T cell repertoires in cytomegalovirus infection. Study as a whole: Matching HLA type, along with CMV infection, was indicated by public TCR beta signatures. Whole-study findings and limits: Frequencies of public TCR beta families were cumulated, and this identified carriers of CMV plus the relevant HLA.

This clonotype was found a few times. As yet, its antigen is unknown. Germline V lookup: CDR1 SGHDN, CDR2 FVKESK. This CDR3 contains 16 residues. V gave up 1 base and J gave up 2 bases, with 14 bases separating them. One entry per CDR3 protein, called by TCRdb with MiXCR from the reads. Here the sample spans around 530,000 distinct CDR3 sequences, about 25% being singletons. The rearrangement joins TRBV14 to TRBJ2-5; D remains unclear. This receptor was identified in a human donor in good health (CMV status not recorded). Some clones in this sample may be carry-over from other donors' samples. Sequenced sample: PBMCs. The CDR3: CASSQGIGLRQETQYF. CDR3 coding DNA: TGTGCCAGCAGCCAAGGTATCGGGCTACGTCAAGAGACCCAGTACTTC. The full variable domain, completed using reference TRBV14 and TRBJ2-5, is EAGVTQFPSHSVIEKGQTVTLRCDPISGHDNLYWYRRVMGKEIKFLLHFVKESKQDESGMPNNRFLAERTGGTYSTLKVQPAELEDSGVYFCASSQGIGLRQETQYFGPGTRLLVL.